The following is a TCR beta chain sequence with its context. Its antigen is still unknown. This sample was included in a study of cytomegalovirus exposure and HLA in healthy donors. Per germline, CDR1 MNHNS and CDR2 SASEGT. The CDR3 extends over 14 amino acids. V lost 3 bases, J lost 7 bases, and 5 bases stayed unmatched. Findings and limits, study-wide: It is likely that the observed cluster of highly shared sequence variants was a sequencing artifact.

A multiplex PCR was run with 60 Vbeta primers and 13 Jbeta primers. Only in-frame clones appear in the TCRdb table, and some are missing; sequencing was by immunoSEQ multiplex PCR. This sample has 150,000 to 200,000 clones, with roughly 83% found just once. The receptor was isolated from a woman in her forties or fifties in good health and CMV-seronegative. The chain is built from TRBV6-1 and TRBJ2-1; 8 bases are shared with TRBD1. The specimen was PBMCs. The CDR3 loop is CASSEWTGQNEQFF. CDR3 nucleotide sequence: TGTGCCAGCAGTGAGTGGACAGGGCAGAATGAGCAGTTCTTC.